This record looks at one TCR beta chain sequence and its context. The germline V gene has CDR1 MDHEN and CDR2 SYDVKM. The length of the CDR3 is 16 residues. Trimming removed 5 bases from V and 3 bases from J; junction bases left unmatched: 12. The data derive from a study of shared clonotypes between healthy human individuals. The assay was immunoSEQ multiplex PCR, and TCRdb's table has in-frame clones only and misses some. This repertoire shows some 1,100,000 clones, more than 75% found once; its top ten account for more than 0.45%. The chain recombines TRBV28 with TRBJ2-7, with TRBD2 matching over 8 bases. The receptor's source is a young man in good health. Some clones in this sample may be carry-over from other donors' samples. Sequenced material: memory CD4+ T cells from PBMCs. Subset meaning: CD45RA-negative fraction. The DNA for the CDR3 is TGTGCCAGCAGTCCGGGGGGGTCGGCGGGACACTACGAGCAGTACTTC. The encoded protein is CASSPGGSAGHYEQYF.